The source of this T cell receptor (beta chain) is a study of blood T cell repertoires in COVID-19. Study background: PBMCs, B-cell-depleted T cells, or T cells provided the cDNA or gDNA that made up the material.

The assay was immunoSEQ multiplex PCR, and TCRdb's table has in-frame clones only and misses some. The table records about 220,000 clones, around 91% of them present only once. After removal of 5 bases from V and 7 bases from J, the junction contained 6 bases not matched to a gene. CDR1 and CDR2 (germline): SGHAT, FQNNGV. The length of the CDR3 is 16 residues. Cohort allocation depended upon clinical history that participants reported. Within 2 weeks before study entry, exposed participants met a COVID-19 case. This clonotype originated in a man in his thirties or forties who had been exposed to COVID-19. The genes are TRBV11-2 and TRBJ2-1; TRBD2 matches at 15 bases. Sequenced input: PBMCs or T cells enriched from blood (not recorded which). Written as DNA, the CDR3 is TGTGCCAGCAGCCGATGGACTAGCGGGGGGGCTAATGAGCAGTTCTTC. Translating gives CASSRWTSGGANEQFF. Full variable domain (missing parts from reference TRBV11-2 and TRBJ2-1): EAGVAQSPRYKIIEKRQSVAFWCNPISGHATLYWYQQILGQGPKLLIQFQNNGVVDDSQLPKDRFSAERLKGVDSTLKIQPAKLEDSAVYLCASSRWTSGGANEQFFGPGTRLTVL.